Each of the 23 T cell receptor beta chains below was sequenced from the same sample in a study of T cell responses to AZD1222 COVID-19 vaccine (dated by TCRdb to the early 2020s). The time point label on this specimen signifies: baseline before first vaccination. The library relied on the immunoSEQ multiplex PCR assay. Sourced from immuneACCESS, this table was stored by TCRdb with only in-frame sequences that have V and J called. A share of the clones is absent; for the studies checked, an unresolved V gene accounts for under half, and the remainder has no known explanation. Here the sample has approximately 180,000 clones; 85% to 90% occur a single time. Together, the top ten hold roughly 7.7% of the sample. The sample in question was peripheral blood, obtained on day 0 of AZD1222 vaccination. These receptors were collected from an adult in good health.

The rearrangement joins TRBV4-2 to TRBJ2-5; D ambiguous. Germline lookup yields CDR1 LGHNA and CDR2 YNFKEQ. Trimming left V 6 bases short and J 5 bases short, with 13 bases between. CDR3 length: 13 amino acids. This chain's CDR3 is CASSPLKGETQYF. DNA for the CDR3: TGTGCCAGCAGTCCCCTGAAAGGGGAGACCCAGTACTTC.

The chain has TRBV5-1 and TRBJ1-5; no reliable D call. The CDR3 consists of 15 residues. V lost 0 bases and J lost 0, with 7 bases in between. Germline CDR1 reads SGHRS; CDR2 reads YFSETQ. The CDR3 spells CASSLGPYSNQPQHF. CDR3 nucleotides: TGCGCCAGCAGCTTGGGACCTTATAGCAATCAGCCCCAGCATTTT.

The V call is TRBV6-6, the J call TRBJ2-5; 10 bases align to TRBD1. The CDR3 consists of 16 residues. The J segment lost 0 bases and the V segment lost 5 bases, leaving 6 bases of the junction unmatched. The germline gives CDR1 MNHNY, CDR2 SVGAGI (reference sequence). CDR3 coding DNA: TGTGCCAGCAGTGGAACGGGACAGGGGAACCAAGAGACCCAGTACTTC. The encoded protein is CASSGTGQGNQETQYF.

The chain has TRBV12-2 and TRBJ2-2; TRBD2, the table's D call, was not compared with the DNA. TRBV12-2 is annotated as a pseudogene. This CDR3 is built from 15 residues. The CDR3 here is CASRLGRGNTGELFF. In DNA form, the CDR3 reads TGTGCAAGTCGCTTAGGGCGGGGGAACACCGGGGAGCTGTTTTTT.

V gene TRBV24-1 combines with J gene TRBJ2-7; 10 nucleotides align to TRBD1. This CDR3 is 18 amino acids long. V lost 1 base, J lost 0 bases, and 8 bases stayed unmatched. The V gene's germline CDR1 is KGHDR and CDR2 SFDVKD. CDR3 DNA sequence: TGTGCCACCAGTGATTTCCCGGGACAGGGGATGAGCTCCTACGAGCAGTACTTC. This codes for CATSDFPGQGMSSYEQYF.

The chain has TRBV12-3 or TRBV12-4 and TRBJ2-7; D ambiguous. This CDR3 is built from 11 residues. V shed 4 bases and J shed 3 bases, with 4 bases lying between them. CDR3 amino acids: CASSSLYEQYF. CDR3 sequence (DNA): TGTGCCAGCAGTTCACTCTACGAGCAGTACTTC.

This rearrangement joins TRBV19 to TRBJ1-5; D possibly corresponds to TRBD1 (5 bases). Germline V gene lookup returns CDR1 LNHDA and CDR2 SQIVND (reference sequence). CDR3 size: 15 residues. Trimming shortened V by 4 bases and J by 5 bases, and 15 bases separated the two germline ends. The CDR3 loop reads CASSTEHLRDQPQHF. Here the CDR3 DNA reads TGTGCCAGTAGTACTGAGCACCTCAGGGATCAGCCCCAGCATTTT.

The rearrangement links TRBV9 to TRBJ1-1; a weak D match, TRBD1 (5 bases). Germline loops: CDR1 SGDLS, CDR2 YYNGEE. V lost 5 bases and J 7 bases, leaving 21 bases between the germline ends. The CDR3 runs 15 residues. The CDR3 protein is CASSDSTTGPLEAFF. Written as DNA, the CDR3 is TGTGCCAGCAGTGATAGTACAACAGGACCCCTTGAAGCTTTCTTT. The full variable domain, with the rest looked up from reference TRBV9 and TRBJ1-1, is DSGVTQTPKHLITATGQRVTLRCSPRSGDLSVYWYQQSLDQGLQFLIQYYNGEERAKGNILERFSAQQFPDLHSELNLSSLELGDSALYFCASSDSTTGPLEAFFGQGTRLTVV.

V gene TRBV6-5 combines with J gene TRBJ2-1; the match to TRBD2 covers 7 bases. The germline gives CDR1 MNHEY, CDR2 SVGAGI. The CDR3 consists of 14 residues. Trimming at V came to 4 bases and at J to 6 bases, leaving 6 bases not matched to a gene. This CDR3 reads CASSSGTKANEQFF. CDR3 in DNA: TGTGCCAGCAGTTCCGGGACTAAAGCCAATGAGCAGTTCTTC.

The chain links TRBV28 to TRBJ1-3; tentative D call: TRBD1 (5 bases). The germline V and J ends were trimmed by 4 bases and 4 bases, with 14 bases remaining between them. There are 15 residues in the CDR3. CDR1 is MDHEN and CDR2 is SYDVKM in the germline V gene. CDR3 DNA: TGTGCCAGCAGTTCGGGGGAAAATTTAGGAAACACCATATATTTT. Protein: CASSSGENLGNTIYF.

V usage is TRBV9 and J usage is TRBJ2-7, with 8 bases fitting TRBD2. V was clipped by 0 bases and J by 4 bases; unmatched bases: 6. Germline V CDR1 and CDR2: SGDLS, YYNGEE. The CDR3 loop spans 15 amino acids. The CDR3 sequence: CASSVGNSGNYEQYF. CDR3 DNA: TGTGCCAGCAGCGTAGGTAATAGCGGGAATTACGAGCAGTACTTC.

The chain carries TRBV29-1 and TRBJ2-7; maybe TRBD1 (5 bases). Trimming removed 5 bases at V and 0 bases at J, with 11 bases between. The CDR3 is made up of 13 amino acids. Germline lookup yields CDR1 SQVTM and CDR2 ANQGSEA. CDR3 loop: CSVIQGTSYEQYF. The CDR3 DNA reads TGCAGCGTTATCCAGGGAACCTCCTACGAGCAGTACTTC.

V is TRBV11-2 and J is TRBJ1-2; 7 bases are shared with TRBD1. Trimming took 5 bases from V and 5 from J; bases not matched to a gene: 11. The CDR3 is made up of 15 amino acids. The germline gives CDR1 SGHAT, CDR2 FQNNGV. CDR3 sequence (DNA): TGTGCCAGCAGCGCCGGCAGGGGGTCTTGGTATGGCTACACCTTC. Its translation is CASSAGRGSWYGYTF.

V gene TRBV3-1 (or the pseudogene TRBV3-2) combines with J gene TRBJ1-3; D is uncertain. Germline loops: CDR1 LGHDT, CDR2 YNNKEL (reference sequence). Trimming removed 2 bases at V and 0 bases at J, with 5 bases between. The CDR3 loop spans 14 amino acids. CDR3 nucleotides: TGTGCCAGCAGCCAATTGGGCTCTGGAAACACCATATATTTT. It yields the protein CASSQLGSGNTIYF.

The gene calls are TRBV7-8 and TRBJ2-7, with TRBD1 identical over 7 bases. CDR3 length equals 16 residues. Germline V gives CDR1 SGHVS, CDR2 FQNEAQ. Trimming took 2 bases from V and 1 from J; bases not matched to a gene: 8. The CDR3 here is CASSLYPSDRSYEQYF. The CDR3 DNA reads TGTGCCAGCAGCTTATACCCGTCGGACAGGTCCTACGAGCAGTACTTC.

As for this clone: One end of the junction varies from germline; a read error may be responsible. This chain uses TRBV12-3 or TRBV12-4 with TRBJ1-5; TRBD1 might be the D (6 bases). This CDR3 spans 12 amino acids. CDR3 coding DNA: TGTGCCAGCAGGTTAGGGGGGCAGCCCCAGCATTTT. This encodes CASRLGGQPQHF.

The V call is TRBV5-6, the J call TRBJ2-7; 10 bases align to TRBD1. This CDR3 contains 17 residues. CDR1 is SGHDT, CDR2 YYEEEE, per germline. V was pared by 0 bases and J by 5 bases, with 11 bases of the junction left unmatched. The CDR3 sequence is CASSLGTGGYPPDEQYF. The CDR3, as DNA: TGTGCCAGCAGCTTGGGGACAGGGGGGTACCCTCCGGACGAGCAGTACTTC. The full variable domain, its missing parts supplied by reference TRBV5-6 and TRBJ2-7, is DAGVTQSPTHLIKTRGQQVTLRCSPKSGHDTVSWYQQALGQGPQFIFQYYEEEERQRGNFPDRFSGHQFPNYSSELNVNALLLGDSALYLCASSLGTGGYPPDEQYFGPGTRLTVT.

Only one count was recorded for this clone. The CDR3 DNA reads TGTGCCAGCAGTAAGGGACAAGAGACCCAGTACTTC. It encodes CASSKGQETQYF. J is TRBJ2-5 and V is TRBV5-4; D ambiguous. Trimming left V 5 bases short and J 2 bases short, with 7 bases between. The V gene's germline CDR1 is SGHNT and CDR2 YYREEE (reference sequence). The CDR3 loop spans 12 amino acids.

V gene TRBV2 combines with J gene TRBJ2-2; the match to TRBD2 covers 8 bases. Germline V CDR1 and CDR2: SNHLY, FYNNEI. Trimming took 10 bases from V and 1 from J; bases not matched to a gene: 2. The CDR3 sequence is 13 residues long. The CDR3 DNA follows: TGTGCCACCCTAGCGGGGAACACCGGGGAGCTGTTTTTT. Encoded protein: CATLAGNTGELFF.

The count of this clone is one. The chain joins TRBV4-3 to TRBJ2-2; TRBD2 agrees at 9 bases. Trimming removed 4 bases from V and 7 bases from J; junction bases left unmatched: 13. Per the germline V gene, CDR1 is LGHNA and CDR2 is YSLEER. CDR3 length: 17 amino acids. The chain's CDR3 is CASSRAAVAGADGELFF. CDR3 nucleotide sequence: TGCGCCAGCAGCCGAGCGGCAGTAGCGGGGGCAGACGGGGAGCTGTTTTTT.

V usage is TRBV4-1 and J usage is TRBJ2-7; D assignment may be TRBD1 or TRBD2 (5 bases each). CDR3 length equals 15 residues. Germline V gene sequence: CDR1 MGHRA, CDR2 YSYEKL. With 1 base removed from V and 3 bases from J, the gap between germline ends came to 13 bases. The CDR3 DNA reads as TGCGCCAGCAGCCAAGTACCGGGGCCGCGCTACGAGCAGTACTTC. The encoded protein is CASSQVPGPRYEQYF.

The J gene is TRBJ1-2, the V gene TRBV30; 9 nucleotides match TRBD1. Germline CDR1 is GTSNPN and CDR2 is SVGIG (reference sequence). Trimming cost V 5 bases and J 2 bases; bases outside gene matches: 9. The CDR3 covers 15 residues. The CDR3 coding sequence is TGTGCCTGGCCCCAACCCGGGACAGGGAACTATGGCTACACCTTC. Protein sequence: CAWPQPGTGNYGYTF.

A note on this clone: A much larger clone is a single base away; this may be a read error. The chain recombines TRBV27 with TRBJ1-6; no reliable D call. The CDR3 loop spans 13 amino acids. V lost 7 bases, J lost 0 bases, and 4 bases lay in between. The germline CDR1 and CDR2 sequences are MNHEY and SMNVEV (reference sequence). The DNA of the CDR3 is TGTGCCAGCACGAGCTCCTATAATTCACCCCTCCACTTT. Its protein product is CASTSSYNSPLHF.